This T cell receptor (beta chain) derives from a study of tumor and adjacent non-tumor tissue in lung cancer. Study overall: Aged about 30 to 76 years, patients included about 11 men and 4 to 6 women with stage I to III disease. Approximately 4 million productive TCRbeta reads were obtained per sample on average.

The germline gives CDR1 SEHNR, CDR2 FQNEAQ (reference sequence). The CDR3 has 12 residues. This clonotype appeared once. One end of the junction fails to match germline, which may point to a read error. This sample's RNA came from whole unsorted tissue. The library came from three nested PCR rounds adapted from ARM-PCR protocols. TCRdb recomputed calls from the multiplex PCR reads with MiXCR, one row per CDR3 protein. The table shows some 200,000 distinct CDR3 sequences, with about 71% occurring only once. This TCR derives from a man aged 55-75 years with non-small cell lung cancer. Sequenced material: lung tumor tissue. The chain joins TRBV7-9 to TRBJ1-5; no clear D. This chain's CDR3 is CASTQDNQPHHF. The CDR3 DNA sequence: TGTGCCAGCACTCAAGACAATCAGCCCCATCATTTT.